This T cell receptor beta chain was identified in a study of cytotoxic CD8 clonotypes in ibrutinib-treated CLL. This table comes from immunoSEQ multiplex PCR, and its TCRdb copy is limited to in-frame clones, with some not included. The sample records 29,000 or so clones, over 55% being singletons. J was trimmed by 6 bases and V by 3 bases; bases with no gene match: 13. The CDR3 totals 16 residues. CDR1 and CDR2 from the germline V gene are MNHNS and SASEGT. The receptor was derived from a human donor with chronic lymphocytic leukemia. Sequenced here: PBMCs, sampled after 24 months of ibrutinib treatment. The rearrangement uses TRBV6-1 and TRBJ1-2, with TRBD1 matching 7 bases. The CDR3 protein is CASSDTPQGDRDGYTF. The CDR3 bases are TGTGCCAGCAGTGATACACCACAGGGTGACAGGGATGGCTACACCTTC.